This entry lists 20 T cell receptor beta chains sequenced from one sample in a study of T cells in Graves' hyperthyroidism and ophthalmopathy. RNA transcripts provided the source from which TCR beta CDR3 regions were amplified. The study used the HTBI primer set for a first-round RT-PCR of the TCR CDR3. In TCRdb, the multiplex PCR reads were re-called with MiXCR into one record per CDR3 protein. The sample comprises 500,000 to 750,000 distinct CDR3 sequences, around 14% of which are singletons, and under 8% rests with the top ten. What was sequenced was blood. Source of these receptors: a woman younger than 45 with Graves' hyperthyroidism.

The rearrangement joins TRBV7-9 to TRBJ1-4; D not certain. Trimming left V 4 bases short and J 2 bases short, with 8 bases between. This CDR3 spans 14 amino acids. Germline CDR1 SEHNR, CDR2 FQNEAQ (reference sequence). This CDR3 reads CASSWAGTNEKLFF. The CDR3 coding sequence is TGTGCCAGCAGCTGGGCCGGGACTAATGAAAAACTGTTTTTT.

At least ten counts were recorded for this clonotype. The J gene is TRBJ2-1, the V gene TRBV20-1; no firm D call. The CDR3 is 11 residues long. Per germline, CDR1 DFQATT and CDR2 SNEGSKA (reference sequence). Trimming pared 4 bases from V and 3 bases from J, leaving 4 bases between. The CDR3 loop reads CSAILYNEQFF. CDR3 DNA: TGCAGTGCTATCCTCTACAATGAGCAGTTCTTC.

In regard to this clonotype: A clone one base away is much larger, so this may be a read error. V is TRBV12-3 or TRBV12-4 and J is TRBJ2-1, with TRBD2 as a possible D gene (7 bases). The CDR3 loop spans 15 amino acids. Here the CDR3 reads CASGLGIQGGNEQFF. Here the CDR3 DNA reads TGTGCCAGCGGTTTAGGCATACAGGGAGGGAATGAGCAGTTCTTC.

This clonotype was observed many times. This chain's CDR3 is CASSLTGTGVNTEAFF. Written as DNA, the CDR3 is TGCGCCAGCAGCTTAACCGGGACAGGGGTGAACACTGAAGCTTTCTTT. The chain uses TRBV5-1 and TRBJ1-1, with 10 bases that match TRBD1. Looked up from germline, CDR1 is SGHRS and CDR2 is YFSETQ. CDR3 length: 16 amino acids. The ends lost 2 bases at V and 0 bases at J; junction bases unmatched: 4.

This clonotype was recorded at least ten times. J is TRBJ1-5 and V is TRBV28; 9 bases match TRBD1. V lost 3 bases, J lost 1 base, and 1 base stayed unmatched. Germline CDR1 is MDHEN and CDR2 is SYDVKM. The length of the CDR3 is 15 residues. DNA of the CDR3: TGTGCCAGCAGTTTGGACAGGGGAAGCAATCAGCCCCAGCATTTT. As protein: CASSLDRGSNQPQHF.

The CDR3 here is CASRSTGELFF. CDR3 coding DNA: TGTGCCAGCAGATCCACCGGGGAGCTGTTTTTT. V is TRBV3-1 and J is TRBJ2-2; D is ambiguous. The V and J ends lost 6 bases and 4 bases respectively, with 3 bases between them. This CDR3 comprises 11 residues. Germline V gene sequence: CDR1 LGHDT, CDR2 YNNKEL (reference sequence).

This clonotype was counted ten times or more. V usage is TRBV12-3 or TRBV12-4 and J usage is TRBJ1-5, with TRBD1 matching over 7 bases. There are 16 residues in the CDR3. The trim removed 6 bases at V and 3 bases at J, leaving 11 bases unmatched. The CDR3 bases are TGTGCCAGCAGCAAAAAACATGACAGGGTCAATCAGCCCCAGCATTTT. Its protein is CASSKKHDRVNQPQHF.

This clonotype was counted at least ten times. The rearrangement links TRBV12-3 or TRBV12-4 to TRBJ2-6; D not resolved. The V end was cut by 6 bases, the J end by 2 bases, with 5 bases between. The CDR3 has 13 amino acids. This CDR3 reads CASRGTGANVLTF. CDR3 nucleotide sequence: TGTGCCAGCAGGGGGACTGGGGCCAACGTCCTGACTTTC.

The table lists this clonotype with many counts. The chain combines TRBV3-1 with TRBJ2-7, with unresolved D. CDR3 length: 15 residues. From germline, CDR1 is LGHDT and CDR2 YNNKEL (reference sequence). Between the trimmed V and J ends, which lost 2 bases and 4 bases, there was a span of 15 bases. Here the CDR3 DNA reads TGTGCCAGCAGCCAAATAGCTCAGGACGGATACGAGCAGTACTTC. Encoded protein: CASSQIAQDGYEQYF.

This clonotype was counted a few times. The chain joins TRBV2 to TRBJ1-1, with D possibly being TRBD1 (5 bases). V was pared by 4 bases and J by 3 bases, with 12 bases between. CDR1 and CDR2 from the germline V gene are SNHLY and FYNNEI. The CDR3 consists of 14 residues. The CDR3 DNA is TGTGCCAGCAGTGTTGGGGGGATTGACACTGAAGCTTTCTTT. This sequence encodes CASSVGGIDTEAFF.

V usage is TRBV16 and J usage is TRBJ2-7; 7 nucleotides match TRBD2. The CDR3 contains 15 residues. J lost 4 bases, V lost 0 bases, and 6 bases had no gene match. The germline gives CDR1 KGHSY, CDR2 FQNENV. The CDR3 coding sequence is TGTGCCAGCAGCCAATCTGGGGGGGTCGGATACGAGCAGTACTTC. Its translation is CASSQSGGVGYEQYF. Combining the CDR3 with reference TRBV16 and TRBJ2-7 gives the whole variable domain GEEVAQTPKHLVRGEGQKAKLYCAPIKGHSYVFWYQQVLKNEFKFLISFQNENVFDETGMPKERFSAKCLPNSPCSLEIQATKLEDSAVYFCASSQSGGVGYEQYFGPGTRLTVT.

At least ten counts were recorded for this clonotype. The chain employs TRBV6-2 or TRBV6-3 and TRBJ2-1; D call uncertain. The CDR3 length is 16 residues. Looked up from germline, CDR1 is MNHEY and CDR2 is SVGEGT. The ends were cut back, 7 bases at V and 3 bases at J, with 19 bases in the middle. The CDR3 loop is CASTLRSQNYYNEQFF. In DNA, the CDR3 is TGTGCCAGCACCCTTAGATCCCAGAATTACTACAATGAGCAGTTCTTC.

The sample holds many counts of this clonotype. The gene calls are TRBV7-9 and TRBJ2-7; D is unclear. The V end was cut by 5 bases, the J end by 6 bases, with 11 bases between. This CDR3 region has 12 residues. The V gene's germline CDR1 is SEHNR and CDR2 FQNEAQ (reference sequence). DNA of the CDR3: TGTGCCAGCAGCCAGTCGGGTGGCGAGCAGTACTTC. Translation: CASSQSGGEQYF. Looking up the rest from reference TRBV7-9 and TRBJ2-7 gives the full variable domain: DTGVSQNPRHKITKRGQNVTFRCDPISEHNRLYWYRQTLGQGPEFLTYFQNEAQLEKSRLLSDRFSAERPKGSFSTLEIQRTEQGDSAMYLCASSQSGGEQYFGPGTRLTVT.

V and J are TRBV24-1 and TRBJ2-7; D is uncertain. The germline V gene encodes CDR1 KGHDR and CDR2 SFDVKD. The length of the CDR3 is 16 residues. V shed 5 bases and J shed 6 bases, with 22 bases lying between them. CDR3 sequence (DNA): TGTGCCACCAGTGTTGGTATACCGGAACTAAGATCCGAGCAGTACTTC. It is translated as CATSVGIPELRSEQYF.

The rearrangement uses TRBV24-1 and TRBJ2-1, with a possible D match to TRBD1 (6 bases). CDR3 length equals 11 residues. CDR1 and CDR2 from the germline V gene are KGHDR and SFDVKD. Trimming cost V 4 bases and J 15 bases, with 12 bases left between them. CDR3 sequence (DNA): TGTGCCACCAGTGAACAGGGATGGGTGTTCTTC. It encodes CATSEQGWVFF.

This clonotype was seen repeatedly, ten times or more. V is TRBV28 and J is TRBJ2-7; possibly TRBD2 for D (5 bases). CDR3 length equals 12 residues. Trimming cost V 10 bases and J 2 bases, with 12 bases left between them. The germline V gene has CDR1 MDHEN and CDR2 SYDVKM. This CDR3 reads CATRDPPYEQYF. The DNA for the CDR3 is TGTGCCACCCGGGATCCCCCCTACGAGCAGTACTTC.

Comments on this clonotype: It may be a read error: a sequence one base away is much more abundant. J is TRBJ2-5 and V is TRBV7-2; maybe TRBD2 (5 bases). CDR3 length equals 16 residues. Germline V lookup: CDR1 SGHTA, CDR2 FQGNSA. The chain's CDR3 is CASSLVLVGEWETQHF. The CDR3 DNA reads as TGTGCCAGCAGCTTAGTTCTAGTGGGAGAATGGGAGACCCAGCACTTC.

This clonotype was observed a few times. V and J are TRBV4-1 and TRBJ1-5, with TRBD1 identical over 9 bases. Germline V lookup: CDR1 MGHRA, CDR2 YSYEKL. The CDR3 contains 16 residues. J lost 3 bases, V lost 3 bases, and 6 bases had no gene match. CDR3 sequence: CASSQGTGLPNQPQHF. The DNA of the CDR3 is TGCGCCAGCAGCCAGGGGACAGGGCTTCCCAATCAGCCCCAGCATTTT.

This chain connects TRBV6-1 to TRBJ2-1, with D possibly being TRBD2 (5 bases). This CDR3 is 14 amino acids long. Germline-derived CDR1 and CDR2 are MNHNS and SASEGT. V shed 6 bases and J shed 4 bases, with 13 bases lying between them. The CDR3 bases are TGTGCCAGCAGCCGGGATCACGGTTACAATGAGCAGTTCTTC. Translated: CASSRDHGYNEQFF.

This clonotype has ten or more counts. V is TRBV29-1 and J is TRBJ1-5, with D possibly TRBD1 on 5 matching bases. Germline CDR1 is SQVTM and CDR2 is ANQGSEA. The CDR3 runs to 13 residues. V was pared by 4 bases and J by 4 bases, with 11 bases between. The CDR3 sequence: CSVGIGANQPQHF. The CDR3 DNA follows: TGCAGCGTTGGGATAGGGGCGAATCAGCCCCAGCATTTT. The full variable domain, rest sourced from reference TRBV29-1 and TRBJ1-5, is SAVISQKPSRDICQRGTSLTIQCQVDSQVTMMFWYRQQPGQSLTLIATANQGSEATYESGFVIDKFPISRPNLTFSTLTVSNMSPEDSSIYLCSVGIGANQPQHFGDGTRLSIL.